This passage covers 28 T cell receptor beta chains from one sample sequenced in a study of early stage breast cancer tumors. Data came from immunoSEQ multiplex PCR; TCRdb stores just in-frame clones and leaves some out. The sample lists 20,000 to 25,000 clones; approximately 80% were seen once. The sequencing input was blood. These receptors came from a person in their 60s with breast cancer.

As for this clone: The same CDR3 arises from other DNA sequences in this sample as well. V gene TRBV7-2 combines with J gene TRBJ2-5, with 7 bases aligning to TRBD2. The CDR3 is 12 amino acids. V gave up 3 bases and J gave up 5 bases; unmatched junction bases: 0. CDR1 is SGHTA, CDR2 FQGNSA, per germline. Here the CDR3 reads CASSFSGETQYF. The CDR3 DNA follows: TGTGCCAGCAGCTTTAGCGGGGAGACCCAGTACTTC.

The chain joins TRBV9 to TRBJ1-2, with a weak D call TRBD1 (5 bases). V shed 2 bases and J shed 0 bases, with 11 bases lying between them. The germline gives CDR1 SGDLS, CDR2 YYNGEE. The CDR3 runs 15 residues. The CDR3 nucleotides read TGTGCCAGCAGCGTTTTTGGGGGAGCTAACTATGGCTACACCTTC. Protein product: CASSVFGGANYGYTF.

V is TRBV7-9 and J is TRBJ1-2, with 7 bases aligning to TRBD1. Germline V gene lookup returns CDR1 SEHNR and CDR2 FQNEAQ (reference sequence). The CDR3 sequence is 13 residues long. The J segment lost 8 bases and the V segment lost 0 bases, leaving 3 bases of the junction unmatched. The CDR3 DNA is TGTGCCAGCAGCTTAGCCCAGGGGGACGGCTACACCTTC. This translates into CASSLAQGDGYTF.

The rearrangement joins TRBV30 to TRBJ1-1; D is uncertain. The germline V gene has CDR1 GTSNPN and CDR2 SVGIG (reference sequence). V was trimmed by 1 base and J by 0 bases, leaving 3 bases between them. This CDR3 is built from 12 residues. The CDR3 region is CAWSAVNTEAFF. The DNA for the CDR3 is TGTGCCTGGAGTGCGGTGAACACTGAAGCTTTCTTT.

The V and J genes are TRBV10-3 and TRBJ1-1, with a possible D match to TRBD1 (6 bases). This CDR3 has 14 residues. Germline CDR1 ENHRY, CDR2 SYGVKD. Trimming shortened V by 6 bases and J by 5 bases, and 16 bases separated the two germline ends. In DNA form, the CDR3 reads TGTGCCATCAGGACCGAGGGGCAGGGGACTGAAGCTTTCTTT. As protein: CAIRTEGQGTEAFF.

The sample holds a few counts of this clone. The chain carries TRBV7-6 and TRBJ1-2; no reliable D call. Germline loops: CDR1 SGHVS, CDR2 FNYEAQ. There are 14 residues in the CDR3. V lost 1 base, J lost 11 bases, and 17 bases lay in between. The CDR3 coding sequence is TGTGCCAGCAGCTTAGTATATACTAACTATGAGTACACCTTC. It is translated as CASSLVYTNYEYTF.

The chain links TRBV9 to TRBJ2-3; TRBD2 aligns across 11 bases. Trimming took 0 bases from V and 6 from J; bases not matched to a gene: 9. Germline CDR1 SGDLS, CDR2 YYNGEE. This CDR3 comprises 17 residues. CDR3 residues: CASSVEEIAGGIDTQYF. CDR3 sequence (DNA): TGTGCCAGCAGCGTAGAGGAAATAGCGGGGGGGATTGATACGCAGTATTTT.

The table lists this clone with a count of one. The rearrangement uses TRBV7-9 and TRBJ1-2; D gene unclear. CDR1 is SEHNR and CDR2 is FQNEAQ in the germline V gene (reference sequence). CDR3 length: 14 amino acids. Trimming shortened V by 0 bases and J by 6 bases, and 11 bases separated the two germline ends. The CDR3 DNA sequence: TGTGCCAGCAGCTTAGCCGCCCGATCTAATGGCTACACCTTC. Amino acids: CASSLAARSNGYTF.

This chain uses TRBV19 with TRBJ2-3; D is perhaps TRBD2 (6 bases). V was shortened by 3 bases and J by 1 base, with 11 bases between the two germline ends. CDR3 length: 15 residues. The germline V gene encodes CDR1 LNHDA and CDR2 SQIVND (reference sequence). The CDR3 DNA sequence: TGTGCCAGTAGTATTAGTAGCGGCCGCACAGATACGCAGTATTTT. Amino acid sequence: CASSISSGRTDTQYF.

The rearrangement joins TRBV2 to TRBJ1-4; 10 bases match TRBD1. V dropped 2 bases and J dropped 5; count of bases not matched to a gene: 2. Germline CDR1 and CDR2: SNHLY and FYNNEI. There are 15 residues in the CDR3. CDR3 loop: CASSEPGQGNEKLFF. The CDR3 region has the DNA TGTGCCAGCAGTGAACCGGGACAGGGGAATGAAAAACTGTTTTTT.

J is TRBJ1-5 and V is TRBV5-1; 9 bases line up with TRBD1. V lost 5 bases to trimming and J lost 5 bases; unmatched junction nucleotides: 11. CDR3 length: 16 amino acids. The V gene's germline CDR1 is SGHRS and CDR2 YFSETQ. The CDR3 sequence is CASRRGQGDPDQPQHF. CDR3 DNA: TGCGCCAGCAGGCGGGGACAGGGCGATCCAGATCAGCCCCAGCATTTT.

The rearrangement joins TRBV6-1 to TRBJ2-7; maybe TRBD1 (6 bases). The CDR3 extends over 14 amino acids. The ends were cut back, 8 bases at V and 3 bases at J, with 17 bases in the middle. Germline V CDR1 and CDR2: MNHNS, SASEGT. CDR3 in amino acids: CASRSGAFSYEQYF. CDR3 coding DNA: TGTGCCAGCCGGTCAGGGGCCTTCAGCTACGAGCAGTACTTC.

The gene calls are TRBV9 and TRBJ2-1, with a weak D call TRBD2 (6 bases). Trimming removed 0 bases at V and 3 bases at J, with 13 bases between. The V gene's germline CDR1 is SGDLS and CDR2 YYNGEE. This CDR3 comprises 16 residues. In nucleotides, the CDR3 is TGTGCCAGCAGCGTAGGTGGGAGGCCGGACTACAATGAGCAGTTCTTC. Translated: CASSVGGRPDYNEQFF.

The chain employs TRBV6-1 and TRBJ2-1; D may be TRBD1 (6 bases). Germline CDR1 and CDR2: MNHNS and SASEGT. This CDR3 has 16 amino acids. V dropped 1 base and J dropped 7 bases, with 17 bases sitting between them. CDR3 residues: CASSEVLRQETNEQFF. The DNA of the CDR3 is TGTGCCAGCAGTGAAGTTTTGAGACAGGAGACGAATGAGCAGTTCTTC.

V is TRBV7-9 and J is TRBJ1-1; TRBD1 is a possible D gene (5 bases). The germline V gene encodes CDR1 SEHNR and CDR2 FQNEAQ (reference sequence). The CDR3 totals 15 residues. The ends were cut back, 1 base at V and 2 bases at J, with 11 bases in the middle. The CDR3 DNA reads TGTGCCAGCAGCTTAGTGGACACACTAAACACTGAAGCTTTCTTT. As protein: CASSLVDTLNTEAFF.

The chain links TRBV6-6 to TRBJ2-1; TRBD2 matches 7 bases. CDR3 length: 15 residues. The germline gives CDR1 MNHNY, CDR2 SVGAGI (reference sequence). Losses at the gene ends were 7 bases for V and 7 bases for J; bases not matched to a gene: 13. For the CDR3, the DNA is TGTGCCAGCAAATTAGCGGGTGGGCCTGGAAATGAGCAGTTCTTC. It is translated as CASKLAGGPGNEQFF.

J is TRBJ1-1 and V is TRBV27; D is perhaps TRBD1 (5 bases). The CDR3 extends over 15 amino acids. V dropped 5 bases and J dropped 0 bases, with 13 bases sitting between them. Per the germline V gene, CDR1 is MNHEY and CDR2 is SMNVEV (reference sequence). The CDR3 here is CASSAQRGVNTEAFF. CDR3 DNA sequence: TGTGCCAGCAGTGCCCAGCGAGGGGTGAACACTGAAGCTTTCTTT.

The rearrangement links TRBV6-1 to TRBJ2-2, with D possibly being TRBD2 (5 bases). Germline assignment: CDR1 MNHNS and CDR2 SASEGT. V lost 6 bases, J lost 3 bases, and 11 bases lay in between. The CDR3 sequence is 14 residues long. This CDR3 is CASRAGRDTGELFF. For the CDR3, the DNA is TGTGCCAGCAGGGCGGGCCGGGACACCGGGGAGCTGTTTTTT.

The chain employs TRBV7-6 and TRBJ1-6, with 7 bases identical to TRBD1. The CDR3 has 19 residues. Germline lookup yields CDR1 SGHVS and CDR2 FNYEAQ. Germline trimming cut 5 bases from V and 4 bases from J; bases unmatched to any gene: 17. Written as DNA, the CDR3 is TGTGCCAGCAGCAAAGACAGGGCGAGACCTTACCCGTATAATTCACCCCTCCACTTT. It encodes CASSKDRARPYPYNSPLHF.

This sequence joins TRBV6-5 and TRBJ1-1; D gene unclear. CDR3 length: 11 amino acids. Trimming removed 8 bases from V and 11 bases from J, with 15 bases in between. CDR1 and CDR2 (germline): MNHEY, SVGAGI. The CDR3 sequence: CASRLGSLAFF. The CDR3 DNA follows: TGTGCCAGCCGCTTGGGAAGTCTGGCTTTCTTT.

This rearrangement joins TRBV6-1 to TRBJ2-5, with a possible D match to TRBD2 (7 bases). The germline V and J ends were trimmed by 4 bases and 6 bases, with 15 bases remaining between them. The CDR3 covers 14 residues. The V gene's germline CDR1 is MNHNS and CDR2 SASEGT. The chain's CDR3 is CASSVRGALKTQYF. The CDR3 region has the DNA TGTGCCAGCAGTGTCCGGGGGGCCCTGAAGACCCAGTACTTC.

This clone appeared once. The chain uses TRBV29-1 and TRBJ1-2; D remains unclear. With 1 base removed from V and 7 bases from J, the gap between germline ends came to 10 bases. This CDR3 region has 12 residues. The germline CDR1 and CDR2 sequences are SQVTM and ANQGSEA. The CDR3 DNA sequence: TGCAGCGTTGAAGTGGGTGCGGGTGGCTACACCTTC. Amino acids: CSVEVGAGGYTF.

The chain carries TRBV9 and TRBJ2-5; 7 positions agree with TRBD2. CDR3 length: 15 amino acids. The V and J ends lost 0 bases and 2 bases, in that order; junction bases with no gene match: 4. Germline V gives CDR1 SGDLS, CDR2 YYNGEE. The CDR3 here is CASSVVAGEQETQYF. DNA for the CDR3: TGTGCCAGCAGCGTAGTGGCGGGAGAGCAAGAGACCCAGTACTTC.

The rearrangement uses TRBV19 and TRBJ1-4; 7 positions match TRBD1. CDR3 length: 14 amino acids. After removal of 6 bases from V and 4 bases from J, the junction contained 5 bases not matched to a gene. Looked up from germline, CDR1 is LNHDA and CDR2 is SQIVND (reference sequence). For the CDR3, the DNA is TGTGCCAGTAGAAGACAGGGCATTAATGAAAAACTGTTTTTT. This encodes CASRRQGINEKLFF.

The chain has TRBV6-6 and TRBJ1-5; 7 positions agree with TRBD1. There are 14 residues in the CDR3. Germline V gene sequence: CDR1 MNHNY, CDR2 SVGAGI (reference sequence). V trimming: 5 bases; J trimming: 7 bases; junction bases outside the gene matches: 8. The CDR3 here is CASSETGSRQPQHF. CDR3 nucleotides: TGTGCCAGCAGTGAGACAGGGAGTCGCCAGCCCCAGCATTTT.

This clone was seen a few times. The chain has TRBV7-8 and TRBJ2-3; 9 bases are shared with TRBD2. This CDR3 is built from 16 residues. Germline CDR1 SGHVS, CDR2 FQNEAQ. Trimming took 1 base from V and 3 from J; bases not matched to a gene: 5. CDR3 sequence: CASSLERLAVTDTQYF. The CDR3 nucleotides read TGTGCCAGCAGCTTAGAACGACTAGCGGTGACAGATACGCAGTATTTT. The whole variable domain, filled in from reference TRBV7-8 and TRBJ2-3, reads GAGVSQSPRYKVAKRGQDVALRCDPISGHVSLFWYQQALGQGPEFLTYFQNEAQLDKSGLPSDRFFAERPEGSVSTLKIQRTQQEDSAVYLCASSLERLAVTDTQYFGPGTRLTVL.

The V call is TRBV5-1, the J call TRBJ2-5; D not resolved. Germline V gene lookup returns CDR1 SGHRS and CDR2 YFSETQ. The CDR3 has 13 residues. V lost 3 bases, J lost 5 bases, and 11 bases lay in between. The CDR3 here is CASSYSPGETQYF. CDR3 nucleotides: TGCGCCAGCAGCTACTCACCCGGGGAGACCCAGTACTTC.

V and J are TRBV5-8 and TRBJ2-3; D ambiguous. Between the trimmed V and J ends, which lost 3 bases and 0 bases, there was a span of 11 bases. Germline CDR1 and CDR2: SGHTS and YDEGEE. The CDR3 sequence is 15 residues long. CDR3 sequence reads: CASSSQTASTDTQYF. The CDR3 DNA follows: TGTGCCAGCAGCTCACAGACCGCTAGCACAGATACGCAGTATTTT.